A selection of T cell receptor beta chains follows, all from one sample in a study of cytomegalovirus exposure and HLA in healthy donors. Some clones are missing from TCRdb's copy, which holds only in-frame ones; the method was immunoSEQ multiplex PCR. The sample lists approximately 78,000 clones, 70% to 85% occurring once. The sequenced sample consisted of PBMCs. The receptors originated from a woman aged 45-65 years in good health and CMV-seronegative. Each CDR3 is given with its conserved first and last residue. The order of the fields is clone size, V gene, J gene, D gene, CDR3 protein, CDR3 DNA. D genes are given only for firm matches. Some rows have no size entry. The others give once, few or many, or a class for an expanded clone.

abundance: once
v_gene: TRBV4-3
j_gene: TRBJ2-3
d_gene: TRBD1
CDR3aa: CASSHRQGGTDTQYF
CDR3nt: TGCGCCAGCAGCCACCGACAGGGAGGCACAGATACGCAGTATTTT

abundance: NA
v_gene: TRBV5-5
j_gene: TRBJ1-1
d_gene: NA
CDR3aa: CASRLGAANTEAFF
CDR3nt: TGTGCCAGCAGATTAGGGGCGGCGAACACTGAAGCTTTCTTT

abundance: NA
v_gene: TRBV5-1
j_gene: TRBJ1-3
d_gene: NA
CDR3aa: CASSLLQANSGNTIYF
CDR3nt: TGCGCCAGCAGCTTGCTGCAGGCCAACTCTGGAAACACCATATATTTT

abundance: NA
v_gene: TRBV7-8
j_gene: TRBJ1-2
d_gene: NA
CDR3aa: CASSLGFVLEYGYTF
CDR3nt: TGTGCCAGCAGCTTAGGATTCGTCTTAGAATATGGCTACACCTTC

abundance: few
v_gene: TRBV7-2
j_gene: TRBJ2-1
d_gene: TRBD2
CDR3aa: CASSSGTSGGDEQFF
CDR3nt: TGTGCCAGCAGCTCCGGGACTAGCGGGGGTGATGAGCAGTTCTTC

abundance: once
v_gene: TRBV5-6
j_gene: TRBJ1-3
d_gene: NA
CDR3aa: CASSLGQLVSGNTIYF
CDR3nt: TGTGCCAGCAGCTTGGGACAGTTAGTCTCTGGAAACACCATATATTTT

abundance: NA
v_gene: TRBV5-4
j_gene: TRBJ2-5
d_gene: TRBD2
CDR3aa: CASSPPASGGLETQYF
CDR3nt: TGTGCCAGCAGCCCCCCGGCTAGCGGGGGGTTGGAGACCCAGTACTTC

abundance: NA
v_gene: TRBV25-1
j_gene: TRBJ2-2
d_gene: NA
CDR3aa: CASSGTGNTGELFF
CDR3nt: TGTGCCAGCAGTGGTACGGGGAACACCGGGGAGCTGTTTTTT

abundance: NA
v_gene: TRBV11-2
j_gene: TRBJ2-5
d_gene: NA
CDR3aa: CASSSTTPQETQYF
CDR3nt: TGTGCCAGCAGCTCGACTACCCCGCAGGAGACCCAGTACTTC

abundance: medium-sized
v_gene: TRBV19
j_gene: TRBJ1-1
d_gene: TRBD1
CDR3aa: CASSLRPTGGNTEAFF
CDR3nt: TGTGCCAGTAGTCTACGCCCGACAGGGGGCAACACTGAAGCTTTCTTT

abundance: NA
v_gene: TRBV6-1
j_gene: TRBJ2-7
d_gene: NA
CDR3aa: CASRRGLYEQYF
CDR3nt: TGTGCCAGCAGAAGGGGTCTCTACGAGCAGTACTTC

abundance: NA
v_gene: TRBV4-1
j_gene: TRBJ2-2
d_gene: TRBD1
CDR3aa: CASSQGPDRETGELFF
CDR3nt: TGCGCCAGCAGCCAAGGTCCGGACAGGGAAACCGGGGAGCTGTTTTTT

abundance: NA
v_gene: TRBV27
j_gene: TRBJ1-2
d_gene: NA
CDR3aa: CASSDRGYGYTF
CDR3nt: TGTGCCAGCAGTGATAGGGGTTATGGCTACACCTTC

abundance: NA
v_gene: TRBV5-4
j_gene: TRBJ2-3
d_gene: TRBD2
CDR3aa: CASSTGLAGVGDTQYF
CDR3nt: TGTGCCAGCAGCACAGGACTAGCGGGAGTAGGGGATACGCAGTATTTT

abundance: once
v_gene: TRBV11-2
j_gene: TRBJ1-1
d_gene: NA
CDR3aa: CASSFSSDTEAFF
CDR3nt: TGTGCCAGCAGCTTTTCGTCTGACACTGAAGCTTTCTTT

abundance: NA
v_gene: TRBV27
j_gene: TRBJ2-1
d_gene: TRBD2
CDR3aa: CASTFGGAREQFF
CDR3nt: TGTGCCAGCACTTTCGGGGGGGCCCGGGAGCAGTTCTTC

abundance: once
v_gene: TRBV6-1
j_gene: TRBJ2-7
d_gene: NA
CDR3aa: CASSLLQGAVSEQYF
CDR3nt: TGTGCCAGCAGCCTTCTACAGGGCGCAGTAAGCGAGCAGTACTTC

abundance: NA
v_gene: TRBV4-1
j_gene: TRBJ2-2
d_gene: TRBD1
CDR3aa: CASSQAALGTGPNTGELFF
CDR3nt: TGCGCCAGCAGCCAAGCTGCCCTGGGGACAGGTCCCAACACCGGGGAGCTGTTTTTT

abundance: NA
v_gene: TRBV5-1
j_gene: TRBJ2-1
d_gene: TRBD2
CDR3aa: CASSLGTSGSWSYNEQFF
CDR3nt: TGCGCCAGCAGCTTGGGGACTAGCGGGAGTTGGTCCTACAATGAGCAGTTCTTC

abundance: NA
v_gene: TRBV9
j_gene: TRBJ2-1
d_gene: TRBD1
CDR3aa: CASSVDWTGEYNEQFF
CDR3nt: TGTGCCAGCAGCGTAGACTGGACAGGGGAGTACAATGAGCAGTTCTTC

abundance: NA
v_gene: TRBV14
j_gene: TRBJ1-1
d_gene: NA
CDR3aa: CASSQDLGGDTEAFF
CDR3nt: TGTGCCAGCAGCCAAGATCTTGGAGGAGACACTGAAGCTTTCTTT

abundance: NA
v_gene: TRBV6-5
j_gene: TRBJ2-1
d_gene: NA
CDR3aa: CASTRGGVAYNEQFF
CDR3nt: TGTGCCAGCACCCGAGGGGGGGTCGCCTACAATGAGCAGTTCTTC

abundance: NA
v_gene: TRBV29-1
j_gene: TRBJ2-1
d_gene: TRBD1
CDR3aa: CSGDRGNEQFF
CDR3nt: TGCAGCGGCGACAGGGGCAATGAGCAGTTCTTC

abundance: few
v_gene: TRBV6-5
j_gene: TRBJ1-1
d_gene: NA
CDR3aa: CASSYSAQENTEAFF
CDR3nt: TGTGCCAGCAGTTACTCGGCACAGGAGAACACTGAAGCTTTCTTT

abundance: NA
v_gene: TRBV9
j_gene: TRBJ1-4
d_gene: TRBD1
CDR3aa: CASSVGDRNEKLFF
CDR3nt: TGTGCCAGCAGCGTAGGGGACAGGAATGAAAAACTGTTTTTT

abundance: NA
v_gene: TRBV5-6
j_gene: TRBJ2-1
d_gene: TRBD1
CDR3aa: CASSLAGFGTGSNEQFF
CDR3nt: TGTGCCAGCAGCTTGGCCGGATTCGGGACAGGGTCCAATGAGCAGTTCTTC

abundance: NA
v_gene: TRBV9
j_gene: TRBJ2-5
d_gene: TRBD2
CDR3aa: CASSVDGGRETQYF
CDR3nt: TGTGCCAGCAGCGTAGATGGCGGGAGAGAGACCCAGTACTTC

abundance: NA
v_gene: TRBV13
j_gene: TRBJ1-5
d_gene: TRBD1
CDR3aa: CASSSYRDRFREPQHF
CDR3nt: TGTGCCAGCAGCTCATACCGGGACAGGTTTCGTGAGCCCCAGCATTTT

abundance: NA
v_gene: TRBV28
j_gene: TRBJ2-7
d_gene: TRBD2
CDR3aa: CASSRTSGSSYEQYF
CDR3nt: TGTGCCAGCAGTCGGACTAGCGGAAGCTCCTACGAGCAGTACTTC

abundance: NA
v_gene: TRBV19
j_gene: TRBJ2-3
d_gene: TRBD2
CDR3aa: CASSIFRGGTDTQYF
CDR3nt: TGTGCCAGTAGTATCTTTCGGGGGGGAACAGATACGCAGTATTTT

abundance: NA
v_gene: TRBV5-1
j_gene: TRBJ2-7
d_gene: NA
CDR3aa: CASSSAYEQYF
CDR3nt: TGCGCCAGCAGCTCTGCCTACGAGCAGTACTTC

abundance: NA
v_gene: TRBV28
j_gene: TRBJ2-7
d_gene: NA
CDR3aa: CASSLGGGGGAYEQYF
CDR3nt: TGTGCCAGCAGTTTAGGGGGCGGAGGGGGGGCCTACGAGCAGTACTTC

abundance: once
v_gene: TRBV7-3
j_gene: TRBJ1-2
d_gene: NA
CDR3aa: CASSSAGGDGYTF
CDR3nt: TGTGCCAGCAGCTCCGCGGGGGGCGACGGCTACACCTTC

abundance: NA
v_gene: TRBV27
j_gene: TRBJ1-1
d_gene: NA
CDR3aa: CASSYVRETKAFF
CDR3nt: TGTGCCAGCAGCTACGTTCGGGAGACAAAAGCTTTCTTT

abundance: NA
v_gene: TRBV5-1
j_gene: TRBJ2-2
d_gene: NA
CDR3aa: CASSLPGSTGELFF
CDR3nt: TGCGCCAGCAGCTTGCCGGGAAGCACCGGGGAGCTGTTTTTT

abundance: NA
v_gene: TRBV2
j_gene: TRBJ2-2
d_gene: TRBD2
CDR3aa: CASSETGGGASGELFF
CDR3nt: TGTGCCAGCAGTGAAACCGGCGGGGGGGCATCAGGGGAGCTGTTTTTT

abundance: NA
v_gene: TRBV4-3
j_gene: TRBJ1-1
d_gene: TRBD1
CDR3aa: CASSQAGTGGMEAFF
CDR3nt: TGCGCCAGCAGCCAAGCCGGGACAGGGGGAATGGAAGCTTTCTTT

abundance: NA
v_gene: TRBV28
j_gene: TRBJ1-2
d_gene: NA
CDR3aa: CASTALQGGSNYGYTF
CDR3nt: TGTGCCAGCACCGCTCTTCAGGGAGGGAGTAACTATGGCTACACCTTC

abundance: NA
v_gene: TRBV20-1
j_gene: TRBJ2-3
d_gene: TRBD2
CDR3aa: CSANSGGPYF
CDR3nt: TGCAGTGCTAATAGCGGGGGCCCGTATTTT

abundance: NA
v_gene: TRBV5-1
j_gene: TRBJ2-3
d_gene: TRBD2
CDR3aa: CASSLGASGGEADTQYF
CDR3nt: TGCGCCAGCAGCTTGGGTGCTAGCGGGGGGGAGGCAGATACGCAGTATTTT

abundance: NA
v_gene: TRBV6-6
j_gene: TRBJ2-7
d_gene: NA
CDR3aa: CATKSDEQYF
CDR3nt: TGTGCCACCAAGTCGGACGAGCAGTACTTC

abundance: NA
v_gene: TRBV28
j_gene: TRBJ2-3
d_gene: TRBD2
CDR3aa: CASSLYRLAGQASTDTQYF
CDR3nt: TGTGCCAGCAGTTTATATCGGCTAGCGGGACAAGCTAGCACAGATACGCAGTATTTT

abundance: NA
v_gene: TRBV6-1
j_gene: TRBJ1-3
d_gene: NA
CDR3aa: CASSELQGTGNTIYF
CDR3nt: TGTGCCAGCAGTGAACTACAGGGAACTGGAAACACCATATATTTT

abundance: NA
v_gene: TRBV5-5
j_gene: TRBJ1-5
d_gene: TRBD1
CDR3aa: CASSLSSGGQGADSNQPQHF
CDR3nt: TGTGCCAGCAGCTTGAGTTCGGGTGGGCAGGGGGCGGATAGCAATCAGCCCCAGCATTTT